What follows are 9 T cell receptor beta chains derived from one specimen sequenced in a study of blood T cell repertoires in COVID-19 (dated by TCRdb to the early 2020s). Library preparation used the immunoSEQ multiplex PCR assay. TCRdb re-hosts the immuneACCESS table, in-frame sequences only. Its copies lack some clones; in the studies checked, an unresolved V gene accounts for under half of them, and the cause for the rest is not known. The sample profile shows roughly 80,000 clones; 87% of them were found once. The top ten clonotypes cover over 4% of the sample. Sequenced sample: peripheral blood. The source is a woman older than 75 with active or convalescent COVID-19.

This clone was seen once. The rearrangement joins TRBV5-1 to TRBJ2-2, with a weak D call TRBD1 (6 bases). This CDR3 is built from 13 residues. Germline V gene lookup returns CDR1 SGHRS and CDR2 YFSETQ. V lost 8 bases, J lost 3 bases, and 11 bases lay in between. This CDR3 reads CASAQGYTGELFF. The CDR3 bases are TGCGCCAGTGCACAGGGTTACACCGGGGAGCTGTTTTTT.

The chain recombines TRBV21-1 with TRBJ2-7; the table's D gene call, TRBD1, was not cross checked with the DNA. TRBV21-1 is a pseudogene. The CDR3 length is 15 residues. The CDR3 protein is CASSPPGQGIYEQYF. The CDR3 bases are TGTGCCAGCAGCCCTCCGGGACAGGGGATTTACGAGCAGTACTTC.

The gene calls are TRBV11-2 and TRBJ2-5; 11 bases are a match to TRBD2. From germline, CDR1 is SGHAT and CDR2 FQNNGV. CDR3 length: 18 amino acids. V was pared by 1 base and J by 0 bases, with 7 bases of the junction left unmatched. CDR3 nucleotide sequence: TGTGCCAGCAGCTTAGGGCTAGCGGGAGGCACCTACCAAGAGACCCAGTACTTC. Its protein is CASSLGLAGGTYQETQYF.

The genes are TRBV3-1 (or the pseudogene TRBV3-2) and TRBJ1-4, with D tentatively TRBD1 (5 bases). Germline V gives CDR1 LGHDT, CDR2 YNNKEL (reference sequence). The CDR3 has 14 amino acids. The ends were cut back, 5 bases at V and 6 bases at J, with 13 bases in the middle. The CDR3 loop is CASSRLGGDEKLFF. The CDR3 nucleotides read TGTGCCAGCAGCAGGTTGGGAGGGGATGAAAAACTGTTTTTT.

The chain has TRBV6-5 and TRBJ2-2; TRBD2 is a possible D gene (5 bases). Trimming took off 7 bases at V and 7 bases at J, with 16 bases between the two ends. The CDR3 spans 14 residues. Looked up from germline, CDR1 is MNHEY and CDR2 is SVGAGI. The CDR3 DNA reads TGTGCCAGCAAATTGGCTAGCATGGTCGGGGAGCTGTTTTTT. Its translation is CASKLASMVGELFF.

The chain joins TRBV5-1 to TRBJ2-7, with a weak D call TRBD2 (5 bases). CDR3 length equals 17 residues. Trimming took 1 base from V and 0 from J, leaving 17 bases between them. The germline V gene encodes CDR1 SGHRS and CDR2 YFSETQ. CDR3 bases: TGCGCCAGCAGCTTGATTCCGACTCAGCGGCACTCCTACGAGCAGTACTTC. Amino acids: CASSLIPTQRHSYEQYF. Variable domain in full (rest from reference TRBV5-1 and TRBJ2-7): KAGVTQTPRYLIKTRGQQVTLSCSPISGHRSVSWYQQTPGQGLQFLFEYFSETQRNKGNFPGRFSGRQFSNSRSEMNVSTLELGDSALYLCASSLIPTQRHSYEQYFGPGTRLTVT.

This chain uses TRBV7-2 with TRBJ2-1; 9 bases are a match to TRBD2. CDR1 SGHTA and CDR2 FQGNSA come from the germline V gene. V dropped 5 bases and J dropped 4; count of bases not matched to a gene: 9. This CDR3 comprises 16 residues. The CDR3 bases are TGTGCCAGCAGCAAGGCGGCGGGGGGGCGTTACAATGAGCAGTTCTTC. Translating it yields CASSKAAGGRYNEQFF. Based on the CDR3 plus reference TRBV7-2 and TRBJ2-1, the full variable domain is GAGVSQSPSNKVTEKGKDVELRCDPISGHTALYWYRQSLGQGLEFLIYFQGNSAPDKSGLPSDRFSAERTGGSVSTLTIQRTQQEDSAVYLCASSKAAGGRYNEQFFGPGTRLTVL.

The chain combines TRBV6-6 with TRBJ2-1, with D uncertain. CDR3 size: 13 residues. The V end was cut by 4 bases, the J end by 4 bases, with 8 bases between. The germline gives CDR1 MNHNY, CDR2 SVGAGI (reference sequence). The DNA of the CDR3 is TGTGCCAGCAGTTCGGTCCGATACAATGAGCAGTTCTTC. The encoded protein is CASSSVRYNEQFF.

The chain combines TRBV3-1 (or the pseudogene TRBV3-2) with TRBJ2-2; 7 bases are a match to TRBD1. Trimming at V came to 4 bases and at J to 5 bases, leaving 13 bases not matched to a gene. Germline V gives CDR1 LGHDT, CDR2 YNNKEL (reference sequence). CDR3 length equals 17 residues. The CDR3 nucleotides read TGTGCCAGCAGCCCTCTTAGACAGGGCCAAGGGACCGGGGAGCTGTTTTTT. Encoded protein: CASSPLRQGQGTGELFF.